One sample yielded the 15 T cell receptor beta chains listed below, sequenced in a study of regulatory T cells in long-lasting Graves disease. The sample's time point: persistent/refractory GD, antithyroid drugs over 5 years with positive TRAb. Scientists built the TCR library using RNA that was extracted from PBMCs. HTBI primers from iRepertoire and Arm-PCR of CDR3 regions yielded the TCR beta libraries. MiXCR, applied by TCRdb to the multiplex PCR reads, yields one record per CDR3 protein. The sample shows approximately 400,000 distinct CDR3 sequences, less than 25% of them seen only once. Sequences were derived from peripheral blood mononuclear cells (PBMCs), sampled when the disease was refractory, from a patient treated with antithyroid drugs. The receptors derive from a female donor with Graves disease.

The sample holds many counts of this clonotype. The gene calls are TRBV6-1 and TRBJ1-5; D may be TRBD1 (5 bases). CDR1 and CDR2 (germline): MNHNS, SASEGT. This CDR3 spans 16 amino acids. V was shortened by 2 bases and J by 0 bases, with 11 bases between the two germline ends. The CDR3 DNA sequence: TGTGCCAGCAGTGAAAAAGGGACTTATAGCAATCAGCCCCAGCATTTT. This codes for CASSEKGTYSNQPQHF.

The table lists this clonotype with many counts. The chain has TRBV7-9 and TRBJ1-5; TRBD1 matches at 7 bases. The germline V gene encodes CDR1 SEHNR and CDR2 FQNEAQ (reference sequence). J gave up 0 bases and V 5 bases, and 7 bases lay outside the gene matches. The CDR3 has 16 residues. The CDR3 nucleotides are TGTGCCAGCAGCCTAGGGACAGCGACTAGCAATCAGCCCCAGCATTTT. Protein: CASSLGTATSNQPQHF.

This chain's CDR3 is CASSYSGAPRETQYF. CDR3 nucleotide sequence: TGCGCCAGCAGCTATAGCGGGGCCCCCCGGGAGACCCAGTACTTC. This chain uses TRBV5-1 with TRBJ2-5; 8 nucleotides align to TRBD2. This CDR3 has 15 amino acids. Germline V gene lookup returns CDR1 SGHRS and CDR2 YFSETQ. V was clipped by 3 bases and J by 5 bases; unmatched bases: 9.

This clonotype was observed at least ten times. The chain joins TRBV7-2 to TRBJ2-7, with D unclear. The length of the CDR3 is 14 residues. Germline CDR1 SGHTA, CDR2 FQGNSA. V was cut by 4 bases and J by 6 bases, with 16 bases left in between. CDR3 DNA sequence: TGTGCCAGCAGCTCGGACCCTACGCTACGCGAGCAGTACTTC. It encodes CASSSDPTLREQYF.

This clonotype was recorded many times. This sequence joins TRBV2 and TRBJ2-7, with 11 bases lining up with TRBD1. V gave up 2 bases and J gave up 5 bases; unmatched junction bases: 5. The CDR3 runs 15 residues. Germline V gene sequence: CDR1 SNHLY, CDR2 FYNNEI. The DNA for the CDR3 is TGTGCCAGCAGTGAACCGACGGGACAGGGGGACGAGCAGTACTTC. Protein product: CASSEPTGQGDEQYF.

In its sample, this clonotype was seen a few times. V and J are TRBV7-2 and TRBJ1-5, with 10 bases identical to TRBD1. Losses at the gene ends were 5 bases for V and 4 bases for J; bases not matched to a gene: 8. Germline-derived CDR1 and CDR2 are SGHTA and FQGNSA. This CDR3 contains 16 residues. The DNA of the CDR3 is TGTGCCAGCAGCCCTTGGACAGGGGGGACAAATCAGCCCCAGCATTTT. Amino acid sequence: CASSPWTGGTNQPQHF.

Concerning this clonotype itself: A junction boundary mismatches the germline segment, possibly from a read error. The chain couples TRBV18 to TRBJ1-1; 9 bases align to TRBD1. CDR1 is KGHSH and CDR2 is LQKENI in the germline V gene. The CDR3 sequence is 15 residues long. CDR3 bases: TGTGCCAGCCCACCAGGACAGGGGTTGAACACTGAAGCTTTCTTT. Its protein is CASPPGQGLNTEAFF.

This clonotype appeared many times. CDR3 amino acids: CASSEATVTGVGKNIQYF. The CDR3 DNA sequence: TGTGCCAGCAGTGAAGCGACGGTTACAGGGGTTGGCAAAAACATTCAGTACTTC. The chain uses TRBV6-1 and TRBJ2-4; TRBD1 matches at 7 bases. CDR3 length equals 18 residues. Germline CDR1 is MNHNS and CDR2 is SASEGT. V lost 0 bases and J lost 3; bases outside the gene matches: 11.

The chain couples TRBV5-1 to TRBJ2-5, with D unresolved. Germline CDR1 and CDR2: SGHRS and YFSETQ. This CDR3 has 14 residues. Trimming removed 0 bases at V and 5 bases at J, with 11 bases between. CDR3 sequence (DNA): TGCGCCAGCAGCTTGGATGGGGTAGGGGAGACCCAGTACTTC. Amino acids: CASSLDGVGETQYF.

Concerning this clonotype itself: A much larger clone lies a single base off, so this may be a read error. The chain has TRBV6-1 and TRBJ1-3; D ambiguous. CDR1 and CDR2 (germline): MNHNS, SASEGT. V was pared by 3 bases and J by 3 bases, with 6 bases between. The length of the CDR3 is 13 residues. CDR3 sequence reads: CASSDSGGNTIYF. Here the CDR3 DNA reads TGTGCCAGCAGTGACAGCGGTGGAAACACCATATATTTT.

The CDR3 DNA reads as TGTGCCAGCAGTTTAAAGACTAACACCGGGGAGCTGTTTTTT. It specifies CASSLKTNTGELFF. This rearrangement joins TRBV27 to TRBJ2-2, with D uncertain. V was trimmed by 2 bases and J by 2 bases, leaving 6 bases between them. The CDR3 has 14 amino acids. Germline CDR1 reads MNHEY; CDR2 reads SMNVEV (reference sequence).

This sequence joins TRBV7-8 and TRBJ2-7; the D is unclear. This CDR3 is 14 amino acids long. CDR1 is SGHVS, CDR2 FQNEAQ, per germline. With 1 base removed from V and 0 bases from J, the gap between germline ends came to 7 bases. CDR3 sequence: CASSLGFGSYEQYF. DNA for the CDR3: TGTGCCAGCAGCTTAGGGTTCGGCTCCTACGAGCAGTACTTC.

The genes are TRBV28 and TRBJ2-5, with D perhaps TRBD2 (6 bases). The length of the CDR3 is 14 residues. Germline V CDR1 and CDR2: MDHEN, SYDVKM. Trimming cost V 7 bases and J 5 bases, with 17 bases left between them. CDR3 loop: CASTRPGGVETQYF. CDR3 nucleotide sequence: TGTGCCAGCACCCGACCTGGAGGGGTTGAGACCCAGTACTTC.

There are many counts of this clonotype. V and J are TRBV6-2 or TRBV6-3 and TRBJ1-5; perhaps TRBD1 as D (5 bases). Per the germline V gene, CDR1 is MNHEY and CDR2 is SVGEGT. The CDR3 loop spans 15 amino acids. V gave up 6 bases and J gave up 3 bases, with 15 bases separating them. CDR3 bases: TGTGCCAGCAGACCCTTTGGAGGGGCCAATCAGCCCCAGCATTTT. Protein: CASRPFGGANQPQHF.

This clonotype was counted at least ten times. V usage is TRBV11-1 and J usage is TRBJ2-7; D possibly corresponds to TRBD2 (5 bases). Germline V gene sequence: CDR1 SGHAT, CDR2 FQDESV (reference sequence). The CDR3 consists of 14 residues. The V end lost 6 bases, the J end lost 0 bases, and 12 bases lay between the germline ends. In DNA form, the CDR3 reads TGTGCCAGCAGGCGAAGCGGCTACTCCTACGAGCAGTACTTC. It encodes CASRRSGYSYEQYF.